The text below deals with one TCR beta chain. The sample belongs to a study of T cell changes during pregnancy in multiple sclerosis. CDR1 is SGHDT, CDR2 YYEEEE, per germline. The trim removed 4 bases at V and 6 bases at J, leaving 12 bases unmatched. This CDR3 comprises 15 residues. The method was immunoSEQ multiplex PCR; TCRdb's version includes in-frame clones alone and lacks a portion of them. The sample records approximately 94,000 clones, roughly 90% being singletons. V gene TRBV5-6 combines with J gene TRBJ1-2; 7 bases are a match to TRBD1. This material consisted of peripheral blood, taken after pregnancy. This clonotype was sampled from a female donor with multiple sclerosis, enrolled in a pregnancy study. The CDR3 DNA reads TGTGCCAGCAGCCCCCAGACAGGGCCGAGGAATGGCTACACCTTC. Translating gives CASSPQTGPRNGYTF.